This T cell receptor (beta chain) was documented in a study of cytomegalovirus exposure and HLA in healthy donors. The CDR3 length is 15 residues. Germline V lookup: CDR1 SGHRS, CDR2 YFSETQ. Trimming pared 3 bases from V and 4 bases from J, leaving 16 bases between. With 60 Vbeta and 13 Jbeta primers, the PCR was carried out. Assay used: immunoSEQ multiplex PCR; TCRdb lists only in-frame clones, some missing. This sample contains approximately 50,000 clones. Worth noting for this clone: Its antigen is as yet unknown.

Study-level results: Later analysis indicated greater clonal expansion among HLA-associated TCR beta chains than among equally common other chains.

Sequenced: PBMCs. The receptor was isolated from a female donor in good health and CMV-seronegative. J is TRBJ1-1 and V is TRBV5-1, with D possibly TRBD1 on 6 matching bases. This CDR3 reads CASSSAGVGITEAFF. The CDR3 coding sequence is TGCGCCAGCAGCTCAGCAGGGGTGGGAATCACTGAAGCTTTCTTT.